Listed below are T cell receptor beta chains from one sample, sequenced in a study of T cell repertoires in cytomegalovirus infection. TCRdb analysed the reads with MiXCR anew, one entry per CDR3 protein. Found here are fewer than 700,000 distinct CDR3 sequences, about 24% of them singletons; the top ten hold around 7.6%. The source material was CD8+ T cells from PBMCs. The receptors derive from a human donor in good health (CMV status not recorded). Some clones in this sample may be carry-over from other donors' samples. CDR3s include the opening cysteine and the closing phenylalanine or tryptophan. Fields, in order: V gene, D gene, J gene, clone size, CDR3 protein, CDR3 DNA. A D gene is named only where the DNA matches it firmly. The size field is filled for only some rows; it gives once, few, many or a size class.

TRBV6-8	NA	TRBJ1-5	NA	CASRIQSRDQPQHF	TGTGCCAGCAGGATACAGTCACGGGATCAGCCCCAGCATTTT
TRBV6-1	NA	TRBJ2-1	NA	CASRPRVNEQFF	TGTGCCAGCAGACCCAGGGTAAATGAGCAGTTCTTC
TRBV14	NA	TRBJ2-3	few	CASSLLGGTSTDTQYF	TGTGCCAGCAGTCTCTTAGGCGGAACTAGCACAGATACGCAGTATTTT
TRBV5-1	NA	TRBJ2-5	few	CASSGAGSYQETQYF	TGCGCCAGCAGCGGGGCGGGCTCGTACCAAGAGACCCAGTACTTC
TRBV28	TRBD2	TRBJ2-3	once	CASSATLAGEGDTQYF	TGTGCCAGCAGTGCAACCCTGGCGGGGGAGGGAGATACGCAGTATTTT
TRBV7-2	TRBD1	TRBJ2-1	many	CASSIEGARYNEQFF	TGTGCCAGCAGCATCGAGGGGGCGCGATACAATGAGCAGTTCTTC
TRBV7-2	TRBD2	TRBJ2-3	NA	CASSPTSGGPVDTQYF	TGTGCCAGCAGCCCGACTAGCGGGGGCCCTGTAGATACGCAGTATTTT
TRBV6-5	TRBD1	TRBJ2-7	few	CASSWGQTSSYEQYF	TGTGCCAGCAGTTGGGGACAGACCAGCTCCTACGAGCAGTACTTC
TRBV28	NA	TRBJ1-5	NA	CASSFEEGQPQHF	TGTGCCAGCAGTTTTGAGGAGGGCCAGCCCCAGCATTTT
TRBV4-3	TRBD1	TRBJ1-1	many	CASSQIQGEETEAFF	TGCGCCAGCAGCCAGATACAGGGGGAGGAGACTGAAGCTTTCTTT
TRBV5-6	NA	TRBJ2-5	few	CASSLGGYLETQYF	TGTGCCAGCAGCCTTGGGGGGTACCTTGAGACCCAGTACTTC
TRBV6-1	NA	TRBJ2-7	NA	CATQEDEQYF	TGTGCCACCCAGGAGGACGAGCAGTACTTC